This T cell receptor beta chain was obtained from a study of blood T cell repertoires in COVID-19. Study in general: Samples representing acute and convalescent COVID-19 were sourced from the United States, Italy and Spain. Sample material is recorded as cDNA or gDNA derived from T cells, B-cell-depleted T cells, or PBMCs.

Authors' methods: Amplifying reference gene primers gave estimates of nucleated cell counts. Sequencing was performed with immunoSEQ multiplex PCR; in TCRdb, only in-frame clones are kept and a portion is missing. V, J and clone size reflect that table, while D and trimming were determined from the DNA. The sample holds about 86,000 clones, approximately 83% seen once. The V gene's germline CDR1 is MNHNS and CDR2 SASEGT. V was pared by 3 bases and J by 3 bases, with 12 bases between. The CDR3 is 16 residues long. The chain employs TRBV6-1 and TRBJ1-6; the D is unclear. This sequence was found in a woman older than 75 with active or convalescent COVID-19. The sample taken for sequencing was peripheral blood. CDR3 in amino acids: CASSESKGDYNSPLHF. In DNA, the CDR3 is TGTGCCAGCAGTGAGAGTAAGGGAGACTATAATTCACCCCTCCACTTT.